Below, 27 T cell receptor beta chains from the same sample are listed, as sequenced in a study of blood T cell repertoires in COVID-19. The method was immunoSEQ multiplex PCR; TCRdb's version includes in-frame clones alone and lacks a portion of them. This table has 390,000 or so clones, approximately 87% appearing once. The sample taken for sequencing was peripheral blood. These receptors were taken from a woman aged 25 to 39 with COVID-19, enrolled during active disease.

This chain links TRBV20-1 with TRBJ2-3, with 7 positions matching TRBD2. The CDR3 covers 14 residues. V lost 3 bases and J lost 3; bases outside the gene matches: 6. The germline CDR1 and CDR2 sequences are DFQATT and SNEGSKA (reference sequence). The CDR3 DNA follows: TGCAGTGCTAGTGGGGGAGGGCCAACAGATACGCAGTATTTT. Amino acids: CSASGGGPTDTQYF.

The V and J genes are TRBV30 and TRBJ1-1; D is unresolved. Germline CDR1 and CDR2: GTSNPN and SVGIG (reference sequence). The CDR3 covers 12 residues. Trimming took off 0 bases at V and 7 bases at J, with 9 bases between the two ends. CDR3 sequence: CAWSVLGLEAFF. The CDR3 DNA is TGTGCCTGGAGTGTACTCGGTCTTGAAGCTTTCTTT. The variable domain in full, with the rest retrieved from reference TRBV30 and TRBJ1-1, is SQTIHQWPATLVQPVGSPLSLECTVEGTSNPNLYWYRQAAGRGLQLLFYSVGIGQISSEVPQNLSASRPQDRQFILSSKKLLLSDSGFYLCAWSVLGLEAFFGQGTRLTVV.

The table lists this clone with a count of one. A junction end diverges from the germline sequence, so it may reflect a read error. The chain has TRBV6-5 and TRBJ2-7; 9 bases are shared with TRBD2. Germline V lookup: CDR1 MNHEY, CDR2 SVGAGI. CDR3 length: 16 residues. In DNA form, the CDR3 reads TGTGCCAGCACTTACGATCGGGCGGGAGGGGCTGCCGAGCAGTACTTC. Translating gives CASTYDRAGGAAEQYF.

The CDR3 spells CASSLRGNTIYF. The CDR3 DNA follows: TGTGCCAGCAGCCTCAGGGGAAACACCATATATTTT. This chain links TRBV11-2 with TRBJ1-3; D gene unclear. The CDR3 is 12 amino acids. The germline V gene has CDR1 SGHAT and CDR2 FQNNGV. The V and J ends lost 5 bases and 4 bases respectively, with 6 bases between them.

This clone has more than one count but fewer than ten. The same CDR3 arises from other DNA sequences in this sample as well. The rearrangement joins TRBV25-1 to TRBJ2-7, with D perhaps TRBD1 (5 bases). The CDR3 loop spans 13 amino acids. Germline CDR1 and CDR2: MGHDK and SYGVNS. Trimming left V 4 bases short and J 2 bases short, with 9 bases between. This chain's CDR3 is CASSGRQTYEQYF. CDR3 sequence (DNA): TGTGCCAGCAGTGGGAGACAGACCTACGAGCAGTACTTC.

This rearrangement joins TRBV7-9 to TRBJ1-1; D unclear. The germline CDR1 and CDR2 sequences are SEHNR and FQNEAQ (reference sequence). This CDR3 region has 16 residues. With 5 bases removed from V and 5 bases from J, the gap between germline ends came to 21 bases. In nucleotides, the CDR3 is TGTGCCAGCAGCCCCCCTCTGGCTGTTCCGGGGACTGAAGCTTTCTTT. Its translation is CASSPPLAVPGTEAFF.

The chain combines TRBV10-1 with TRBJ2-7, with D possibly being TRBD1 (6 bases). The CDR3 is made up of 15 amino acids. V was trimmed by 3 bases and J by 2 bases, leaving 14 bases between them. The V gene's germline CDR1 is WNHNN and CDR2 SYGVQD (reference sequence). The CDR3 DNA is TGCGCCAGCAGTGACCTCTCCAGGGGACCCTACGAGCAGTACTTC. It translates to CASSDLSRGPYEQYF.

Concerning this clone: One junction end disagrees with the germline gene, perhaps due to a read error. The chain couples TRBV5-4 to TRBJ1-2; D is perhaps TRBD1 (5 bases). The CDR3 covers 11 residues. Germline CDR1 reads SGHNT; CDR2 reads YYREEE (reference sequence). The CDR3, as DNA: TGTGCCAGCAGCTTGGCTGGGGGGGAGAAATTC. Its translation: CASSLAGGEKF.

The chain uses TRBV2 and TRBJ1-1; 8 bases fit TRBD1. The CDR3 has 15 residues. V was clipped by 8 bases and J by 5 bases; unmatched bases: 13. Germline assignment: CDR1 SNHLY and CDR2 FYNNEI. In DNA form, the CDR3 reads TGTGCCAGCCGCCGGGACCGGACAGGGCGGACTGAAGCTTTCTTT. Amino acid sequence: CASRRDRTGRTEAFF.

The CDR3 reads CASSTTPDRGGYEQYF. The CDR3 DNA reads as TGTGCCAGCAGTACTACCCCGGACAGGGGGGGCTACGAGCAGTACTTC. The chain joins TRBV28 to TRBJ2-7; TRBD1 matches at 10 bases. CDR1 is MDHEN and CDR2 is SYDVKM in the germline V gene. Losses at the gene ends were 5 bases for V and 3 bases for J; bases not matched to a gene: 10. This CDR3 comprises 16 residues.

The DNA of the CDR3 is TGTGCCAGCAGCCCCGACAGGGGGCTCATAGATGAAAAACTGTTTTTT. It yields the protein CASSPDRGLIDEKLFF. The V gene is TRBV5-6, the J gene TRBJ1-4; 10 positions agree with TRBD1. Per the germline V gene, CDR1 is SGHDT and CDR2 is YYEEEE. This CDR3 region has 16 residues. V lost 4 bases and J lost 6; bases outside the gene matches: 9.

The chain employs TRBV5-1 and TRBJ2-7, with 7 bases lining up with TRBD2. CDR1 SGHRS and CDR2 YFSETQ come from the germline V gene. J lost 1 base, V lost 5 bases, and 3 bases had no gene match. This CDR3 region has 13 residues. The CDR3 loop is CASRAGVSYEQYF. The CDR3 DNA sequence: TGCGCCAGCAGGGCGGGAGTATCCTACGAGCAGTACTTC. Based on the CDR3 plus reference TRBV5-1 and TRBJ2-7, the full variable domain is KAGVTQTPRYLIKTRGQQVTLSCSPISGHRSVSWYQQTPGQGLQFLFEYFSETQRNKGNFPGRFSGRQFSNSRSEMNVSTLELGDSALYLCASRAGVSYEQYFGPGTRLTVT.

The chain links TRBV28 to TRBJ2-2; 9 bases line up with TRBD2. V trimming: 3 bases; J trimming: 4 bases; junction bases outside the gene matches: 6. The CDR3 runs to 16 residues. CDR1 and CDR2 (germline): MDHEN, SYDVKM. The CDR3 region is CASSFSTSGGTGELFF. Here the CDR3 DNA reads TGTGCCAGCAGTTTCTCGACTAGCGGCGGCACCGGGGAGCTGTTTTTT.

CDR3 region: CASSRPRAATYEQYF. CDR3 coding DNA: TGTGCCAGCAGTCGCCCGCGGGCTGCCACCTACGAGCAGTACTTC. The chain uses TRBV28 and TRBJ2-7, with D possibly being TRBD2 (5 bases). Germline CDR1 reads MDHEN; CDR2 reads SYDVKM. V was pared by 5 bases and J by 2 bases, with 16 bases between. This CDR3 spans 15 amino acids.

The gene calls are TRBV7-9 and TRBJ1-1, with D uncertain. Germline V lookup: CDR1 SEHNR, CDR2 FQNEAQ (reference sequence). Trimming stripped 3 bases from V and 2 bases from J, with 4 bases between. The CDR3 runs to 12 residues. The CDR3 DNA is TGTGCCAGCAGCTTTTCAAACACTGAAGCTTTCTTT. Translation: CASSFSNTEAFF.

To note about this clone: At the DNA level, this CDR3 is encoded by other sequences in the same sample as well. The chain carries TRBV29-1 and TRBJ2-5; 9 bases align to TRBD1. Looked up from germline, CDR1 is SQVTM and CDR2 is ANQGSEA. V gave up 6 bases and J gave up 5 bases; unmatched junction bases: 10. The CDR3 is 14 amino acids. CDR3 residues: CSVASGTGWETQYF. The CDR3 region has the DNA TGCAGCGTCGCCTCCGGGACAGGGTGGGAGACCCAGTACTTC.

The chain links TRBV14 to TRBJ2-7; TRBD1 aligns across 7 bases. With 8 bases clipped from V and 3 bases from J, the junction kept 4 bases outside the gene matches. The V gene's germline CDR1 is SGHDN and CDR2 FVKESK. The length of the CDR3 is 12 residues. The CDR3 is CASGDRVYEQYF. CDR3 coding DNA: TGTGCCAGCGGGGACAGAGTCTACGAGCAGTACTTC.

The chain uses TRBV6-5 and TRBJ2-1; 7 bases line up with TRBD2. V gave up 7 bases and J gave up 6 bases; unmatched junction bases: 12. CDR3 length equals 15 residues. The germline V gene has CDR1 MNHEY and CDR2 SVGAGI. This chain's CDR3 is CASTTTSSALNEQFF. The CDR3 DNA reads TGTGCCAGCACAACGACTAGCTCGGCCCTCAATGAGCAGTTCTTC.

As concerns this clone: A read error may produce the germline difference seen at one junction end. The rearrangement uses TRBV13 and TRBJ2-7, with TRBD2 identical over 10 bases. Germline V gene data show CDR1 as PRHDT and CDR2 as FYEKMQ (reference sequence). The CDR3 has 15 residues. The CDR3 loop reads CASSLGTSEFHEQYF. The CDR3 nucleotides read TGTGCCAGCAGCCTAGGGACTAGCGAATTCCACGAGCAGTACTTC.

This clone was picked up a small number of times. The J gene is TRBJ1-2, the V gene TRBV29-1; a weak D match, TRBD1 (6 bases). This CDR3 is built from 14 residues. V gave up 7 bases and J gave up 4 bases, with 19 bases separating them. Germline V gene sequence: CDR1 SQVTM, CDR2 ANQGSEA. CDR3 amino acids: CSARSDRNFYGYTF. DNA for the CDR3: TGCAGCGCGCGAAGTGACAGGAATTTCTATGGCTACACCTTC.

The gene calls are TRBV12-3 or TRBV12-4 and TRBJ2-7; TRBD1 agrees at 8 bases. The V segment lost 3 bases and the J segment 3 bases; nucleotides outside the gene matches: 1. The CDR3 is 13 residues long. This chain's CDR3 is CASSLDRDYEQYF. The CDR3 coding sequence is TGTGCCAGCAGTTTGGACAGGGACTACGAGCAGTACTTC.

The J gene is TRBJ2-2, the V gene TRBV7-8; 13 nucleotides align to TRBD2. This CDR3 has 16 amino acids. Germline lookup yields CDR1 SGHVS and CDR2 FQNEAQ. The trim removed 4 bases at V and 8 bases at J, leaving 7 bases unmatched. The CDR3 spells CASSSGGLAGRGELFF. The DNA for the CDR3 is TGTGCCAGCAGCTCAGGGGGACTAGCGGGGAGAGGGGAGCTGTTTTTT.

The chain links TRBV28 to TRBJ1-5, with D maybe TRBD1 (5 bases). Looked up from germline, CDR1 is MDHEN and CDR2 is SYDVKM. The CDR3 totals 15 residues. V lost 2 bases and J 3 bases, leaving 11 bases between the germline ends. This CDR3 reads CASSLGRGINQPQHF. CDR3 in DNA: TGTGCCAGCAGTTTAGGTCGGGGGATCAATCAGCCCCAGCATTTT.

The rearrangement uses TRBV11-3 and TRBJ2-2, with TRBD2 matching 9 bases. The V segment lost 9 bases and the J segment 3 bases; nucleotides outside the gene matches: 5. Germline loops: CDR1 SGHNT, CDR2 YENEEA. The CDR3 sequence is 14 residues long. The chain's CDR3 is CASKAGGDTGELFF. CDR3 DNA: TGTGCCAGTAAAGCGGGAGGAGACACCGGGGAGCTGTTTTTT.

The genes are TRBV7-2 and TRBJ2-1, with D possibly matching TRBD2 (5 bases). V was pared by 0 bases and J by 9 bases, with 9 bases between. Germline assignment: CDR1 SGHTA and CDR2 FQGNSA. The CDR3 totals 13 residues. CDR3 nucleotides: TGTGCCAGCAGCTTAGCTTTTCGGGGTGAGCAGTTCTTC. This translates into CASSLAFRGEQFF.

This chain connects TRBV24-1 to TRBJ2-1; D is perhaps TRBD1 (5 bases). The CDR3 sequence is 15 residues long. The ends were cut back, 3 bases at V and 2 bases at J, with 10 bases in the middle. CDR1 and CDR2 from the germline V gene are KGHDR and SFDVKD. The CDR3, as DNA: TGTGCCACCAGTGATCCGCGGACAACCTACAATGAGCAGTTCTTC. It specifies CATSDPRTTYNEQFF.

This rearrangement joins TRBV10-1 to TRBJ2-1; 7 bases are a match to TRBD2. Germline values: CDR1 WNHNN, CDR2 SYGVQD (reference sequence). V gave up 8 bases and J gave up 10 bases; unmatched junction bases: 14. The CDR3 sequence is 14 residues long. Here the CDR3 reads CASVSPMSGNEQFF. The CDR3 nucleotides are TGCGCCAGCGTCAGCCCCATGAGCGGGAACGAGCAGTTCTTC.